This entry describes one TCR beta chain. These data originate in a study of blood T cell repertoires in COVID-19. Germline V gene lookup returns CDR1 SNHLY and CDR2 FYNNEI. V gave up 6 bases and J gave up 2 bases, with 8 bases separating them. The CDR3 loop spans 12 amino acids. Assay used: immunoSEQ multiplex PCR; TCRdb lists only in-frame clones, some missing. This sample has some 300,000 clones, with around 90% found just once. This TCR came from a woman aged 45-65 years with COVID-19, enrolled during active disease. Specimen: peripheral blood. The J gene is TRBJ2-7, the V gene TRBV2; D is ambiguous. Written as DNA, the CDR3 is TGTGCCAGCAGACAGTCCGCCTACGAGCAGTACTTC. Its protein product is CASRQSAYEQYF.